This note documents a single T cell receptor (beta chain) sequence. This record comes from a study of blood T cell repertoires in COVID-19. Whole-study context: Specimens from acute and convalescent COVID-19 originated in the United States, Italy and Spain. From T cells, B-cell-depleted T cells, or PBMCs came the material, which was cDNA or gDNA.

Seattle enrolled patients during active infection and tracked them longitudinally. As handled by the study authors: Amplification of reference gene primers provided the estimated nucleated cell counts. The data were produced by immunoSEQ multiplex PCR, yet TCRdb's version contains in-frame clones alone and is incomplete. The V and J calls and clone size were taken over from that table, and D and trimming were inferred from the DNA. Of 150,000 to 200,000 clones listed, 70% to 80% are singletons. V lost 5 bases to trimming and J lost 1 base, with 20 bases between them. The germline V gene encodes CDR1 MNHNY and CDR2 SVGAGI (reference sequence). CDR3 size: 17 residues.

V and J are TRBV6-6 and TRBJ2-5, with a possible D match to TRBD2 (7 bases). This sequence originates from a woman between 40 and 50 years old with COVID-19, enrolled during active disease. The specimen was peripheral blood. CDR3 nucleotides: TGTGCCAGCAGTCCGCCCTGGGGGGGCAGGGTCCAAGAGACCCAGTACTTC. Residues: CASSPPWGGRVQETQYF.